The following is a T cell receptor beta chain sequence with its context. What it recognizes is unknown. Looked up from germline, CDR1 is LNHDA and CDR2 is SQIVND (reference sequence). CDR3 length: 15 residues. Losses at the gene ends were 7 bases for V and 2 bases for J; bases not matched to a gene: 8. This sample was taken from a study of CD8+CD57+ T cells in acquired aplastic anemia. Across the study: Recorded DNA amounts for sorted CD4+ and CD8+ cells had an average of roughly 3.4 ug.

Study-level findings and limits: Patients were compared with controls for CD8+ Simpson's diversity, and no significant difference emerged. The study identified almost 30 CD8+ CDR3 sequences shared by patients and controls.

TCR beta VDJ and CDR3 were profiled, and genomic DNA was the template. A single record per CDR3 protein comes from TCRdb applying MiXCR to the reads. Seen here are about 270,000 distinct CDR3 sequences, 45% to 70% observed once, and the top ten hold 6.5% to 10%. Material: sorted CD4+, CD8+, or CD8+CD57+ T cells (not recorded which) from PBMCs. The chain links TRBV19 to TRBJ1-2, with 9 nucleotides matching TRBD1. This clonotype was obtained from a human donor with severe aplastic anemia or a healthy control (not recorded which). As DNA, the CDR3 is TGTGCCAGTACCTACCGGGACAGGGAAAACTATGGCTACACCTTC. Protein: CASTYRDRENYGYTF.